Each of the 21 T cell receptor beta chains below was sequenced from the same sample in a study of CD4 T cells in relation to SARS-CoV-2 and coronaviruses. The assay was immunoSEQ multiplex PCR, and TCRdb's table has in-frame clones only and misses some. The data show some 16,000 clones, over 65% seen once. Their antigens are not known. Before the COVID-19 pandemic, during about 2011-2019, CD4+ T cells were taken from unexposed donors. CD4+ T cells were isolated from the cells after more than nine days of culture. The specimen sequenced was CD4+ T cells from PBMCs, cultured in vitro. Receptor source: a human donor in good health.

The rearrangement joins TRBV25-1 to TRBJ2-1; TRBD1 matches 7 bases. V shed 6 bases, J shed 3 bases, and the junction held 5 bases outside the gene matches. The germline V gene encodes CDR1 MGHDK and CDR2 SYGVNS. This CDR3 contains 14 residues. The CDR3 reads CASSRQGSYNEQFF. The CDR3 region has the DNA TGTGCCAGCAGCCGACAGGGTAGCTACAATGAGCAGTTCTTC. Full variable domain (remainder filled in from reference TRBV25-1 and TRBJ2-1): EADIYQTPRYLVIGTGKKITLECSQTMGHDKMYWYQQDPGMELHLIHYSYGVNSTEKGDLSSESTVSRIRTEHFPLTLESARPSHTSQYLCASSRQGSYNEQFFGPGTRLTVL.

This clone was counted only a few times. The V gene is TRBV24-1, the J gene TRBJ2-3; no clear D gene. Germline-derived CDR1 and CDR2 are KGHDR and SFDVKD. Trimming pared 3 bases from V and 1 base from J, leaving 1 base between. There are 12 residues in the CDR3. The CDR3 region is CATSDRTDTQYF. CDR3 DNA sequence: TGTGCCACCAGTGATCGCACAGATACGCAGTATTTT.

The J gene is TRBJ2-1, the V gene TRBV11-2; unclear D gene. The ends were cut back, 3 bases at V and 6 bases at J, with 6 bases in the middle. The CDR3 totals 12 residues. Germline loops: CDR1 SGHAT, CDR2 FQNNGV. The CDR3 region has the DNA TGTGCCAGCAGCTTGCGAAGCAATGAGCAGTTCTTC. It translates to CASSLRSNEQFF. The whole variable domain, filled in from reference TRBV11-2 and TRBJ2-1, reads EAGVAQSPRYKIIEKRQSVAFWCNPISGHATLYWYQQILGQGPKLLIQFQNNGVVDDSQLPKDRFSAERLKGVDSTLKIQPAKLEDSAVYLCASSLRSNEQFFGPGTRLTVL.

The chain couples TRBV6-5 to TRBJ2-7; D tentatively reads TRBD1 or TRBD2 (5 bases each). From germline, CDR1 is MNHEY and CDR2 SVGAGI. The CDR3 is made up of 15 amino acids. Trimming took 7 bases from V and 2 from J, leaving 18 bases between them. The CDR3 bases are TGTGCCAGCACCCCTTTCGCCGGGGCGACCTACGAGCAGTACTTC. It specifies CASTPFAGATYEQYF.

This rearrangement joins TRBV7-9 to TRBJ2-5; D is unclear. Germline V gives CDR1 SEHNR, CDR2 FQNEAQ (reference sequence). The CDR3 consists of 14 residues. Trimming took 8 bases from V and 0 from J, leaving 13 bases between them. CDR3 in amino acids: CASLTGQYQETQYF. The CDR3, as DNA: TGTGCCAGCTTGACCGGGCAGTACCAAGAGACCCAGTACTTC.

V usage is TRBV5-1 and J usage is TRBJ1-5; unclear D gene. The ends were cut back, 5 bases at V and 1 base at J, with 7 bases in the middle. Looked up from germline, CDR1 is SGHRS and CDR2 is YFSETQ. This CDR3 has 13 residues. The CDR3 nucleotides read TGCGCCAGCAGTCCTGGGAGCAATCAGCCCCAGCATTTT. As protein: CASSPGSNQPQHF.

The chain carries TRBV7-3 and TRBJ2-3; D is perhaps TRBD1 or TRBD2 (5 bases each). CDR1 and CDR2 from the germline V gene are SGHTA and FQGTGA. Trimming removed 1 base at V and 1 base at J, with 9 bases between. This CDR3 is 15 amino acids long. CDR3 region: CASSLRGIGTDTQYF. In DNA form, the CDR3 reads TGTGCCAGCAGCTTAAGGGGGATTGGCACAGATACGCAGTATTTT.

This rearrangement joins TRBV5-1 to TRBJ2-2; 8 bases line up with TRBD1. Germline trimming cut 0 bases from V and 4 bases from J; bases unmatched to any gene: 8. In germline, CDR1 is SGHRS, CDR2 YFSETQ. The CDR3 totals 17 residues. The CDR3 here is CASSLVAQGAGTGELFF. In nucleotides, the CDR3 is TGCGCCAGCAGCTTGGTAGCGCAGGGGGCTGGCACCGGGGAGCTGTTTTTT.

This chain connects TRBV27 to TRBJ1-4; D call uncertain. Germline V gene sequence: CDR1 MNHEY, CDR2 SMNVEV (reference sequence). This CDR3 comprises 14 residues. V lost 5 bases and J 3 bases, leaving 10 bases between the germline ends. In DNA form, the CDR3 reads TGTGCCAGCAGTGCTGGGAACTCTAATGAAAAACTGTTTTTT. The encoded protein is CASSAGNSNEKLFF.

This clone was seen a single time. The chain couples TRBV3-1 (or the pseudogene TRBV3-2) to TRBJ2-3; no definite D call. The V and J ends lost 4 bases and 2 bases respectively, with 4 bases between them. The length of the CDR3 is 12 residues. The germline V gene has CDR1 LGHDT and CDR2 YNNKEL (reference sequence). CDR3 DNA: TGTGCCAGCAGCCCCTCCACAGATACGCAGTATTTT. The encoded protein is CASSPSTDTQYF.

This clone is large by share. The V call is TRBV29-1, the J call TRBJ1-2, with unresolved D. This CDR3 contains 11 residues. The germline V gene encodes CDR1 SQVTM and CDR2 ANQGSEA. V lost 3 bases and J lost 8, with 10 bases in between. Here the CDR3 reads CSVDVQKGYTF. CDR3 nucleotides: TGCAGCGTTGATGTACAGAAAGGCTACACCTTC.

This chain joins TRBV2 and TRBJ2-6, with 9 positions matching TRBD1. The CDR3 has 16 amino acids. J gave up 3 bases and V 3 bases, and 3 bases lay outside the gene matches. The V gene's germline CDR1 is SNHLY and CDR2 FYNNEI. The CDR3 region has the DNA TGTGCCAGCAGTGAGGGACAGGGTGGTGGGGCCAACGTCCTGACTTTC. Protein: CASSEGQGGGANVLTF.

The J gene is TRBJ1-2, the V gene TRBV7-9; tentative D call: TRBD1 (5 bases). The germline CDR1 and CDR2 sequences are SEHNR and FQNEAQ (reference sequence). V dropped 5 bases and J dropped 8 bases, with 15 bases sitting between them. This CDR3 region has 13 residues. The CDR3 DNA reads TGTGCCAGCAGCCCCGCCGGGACTCAGGGCTACACCTTC. Amino acids: CASSPAGTQGYTF.

The CDR3 DNA reads TGCAGCGTTGACGAGACTAGCGGGAGTTTTGGGACCCAGTACTTC. Residues: CSVDETSGSFGTQYF. This chain links TRBV29-1 with TRBJ2-5; 12 bases are shared with TRBD2. Per germline, CDR1 SQVTM and CDR2 ANQGSEA. This CDR3 region has 15 residues. J lost 7 bases, V lost 3 bases, and 9 bases had no gene match.

This sequence joins TRBV24-1 and TRBJ2-2, with D maybe TRBD2 (6 bases). The CDR3 is made up of 15 amino acids. Looked up from germline, CDR1 is KGHDR and CDR2 is SFDVKD. The ends were cut back, 9 bases at V and 0 bases at J, with 13 bases in the middle. The CDR3 DNA is TGTGCCACCGGCCGAGGGACTGCGAACACCGGGGAGCTGTTTTTT. This gives the protein CATGRGTANTGELFF.

The V gene is TRBV7-2, the J gene TRBJ1-1, with D unresolved. Germline CDR1 SGHTA, CDR2 FQGNSA. The CDR3 has 13 amino acids. Trimming left V 1 base short and J 0 bases short, with 3 bases between. DNA for the CDR3: TGTGCCAGCAGCTTAGTAGTGAACACTGAAGCTTTCTTT. Its protein is CASSLVVNTEAFF.

This clone has more than one count but fewer than ten. J is TRBJ2-7 and V is TRBV24-1; 8 bases are a match to TRBD1. The CDR3 is 15 amino acids. Germline CDR1 reads KGHDR; CDR2 reads SFDVKD. J was trimmed by 2 bases and V by 4 bases; bases with no gene match: 6. The CDR3 protein is CATSEAPDRAYEQYF. CDR3 in DNA: TGTGCCACCAGTGAGGCCCCGGACAGGGCCTACGAGCAGTACTTC.

The chain recombines TRBV4-1 with TRBJ1-4; 7 bases are shared with TRBD1. The CDR3 consists of 15 residues. Germline V lookup: CDR1 MGHRA, CDR2 YSYEKL. The J segment lost 11 bases and the V segment lost 2 bases, leaving 11 bases of the junction unmatched. CDR3 sequence (DNA): TGCGCCAGCAGCCAAACAGGGGAGCAAAGGGGGAAACTGTTTTTT. Amino acids: CASSQTGEQRGKLFF.

The rearrangement uses TRBV5-5 and TRBJ1-1; D is possibly TRBD1 (6 bases). CDR3 length equals 15 residues. V dropped 2 bases and J dropped 4 bases, with 15 bases sitting between them. Germline V gene data show CDR1 as SGHKS and CDR2 as YYEKEE (reference sequence). CDR3 protein: CASSLIWGASTEAFF. CDR3 DNA: TGTGCCAGCAGCTTAATTTGGGGGGCGAGCACTGAAGCTTTCTTT.

V and J are TRBV5-8 and TRBJ2-5; 11 bases map to TRBD2. Germline CDR1 is SGHTS and CDR2 is YDEGEE. The J segment lost 2 bases and the V segment lost 4 bases, leaving 10 bases of the junction unmatched. The CDR3 is 17 residues long. The CDR3: CASSRAGTSGQQETQYF. CDR3 nucleotide sequence: TGTGCCAGCAGCAGAGCCGGGACTAGCGGACAACAAGAGACCCAGTACTTC.

The chain has TRBV30 and TRBJ1-5; 8 bases align to TRBD1. J gave up 0 bases and V 0 bases, and 7 bases lay outside the gene matches. CDR3 length: 17 amino acids. Per the germline V gene, CDR1 is GTSNPN and CDR2 is SVGIG (reference sequence). The CDR3 is CAWSVSQGAYSNQPQHF. In nucleotides, the CDR3 is TGTGCCTGGAGTGTAAGTCAGGGGGCCTATAGCAATCAGCCCCAGCATTTT. Full variable domain (rest looked up from reference TRBV30 and TRBJ1-5): SQTIHQWPATLVQPVGSPLSLECTVEGTSNPNLYWYRQAAGRGLQLLFYSVGIGQISSEVPQNLSASRPQDRQFILSSKKLLLSDSGFYLCAWSVSQGAYSNQPQHFGDGTRLSIL.